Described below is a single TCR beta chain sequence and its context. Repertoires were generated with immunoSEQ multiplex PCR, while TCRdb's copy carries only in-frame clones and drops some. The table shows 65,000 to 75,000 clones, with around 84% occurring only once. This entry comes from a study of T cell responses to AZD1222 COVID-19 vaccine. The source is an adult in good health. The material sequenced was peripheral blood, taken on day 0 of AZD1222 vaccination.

The CDR3 loop is CASSFNVGELFF. CDR3 nucleotide sequence: TGTGCCAGCAGTTTTAATGTCGGGGAGCTGTTTTTT. The V call is TRBV27, the J call TRBJ2-2, with D hard to call. V lost 3 bases and J 7 bases, leaving 6 bases between the germline ends. CDR3 length: 12 amino acids. CDR1 and CDR2 (germline): MNHEY, SMNVEV (reference sequence).